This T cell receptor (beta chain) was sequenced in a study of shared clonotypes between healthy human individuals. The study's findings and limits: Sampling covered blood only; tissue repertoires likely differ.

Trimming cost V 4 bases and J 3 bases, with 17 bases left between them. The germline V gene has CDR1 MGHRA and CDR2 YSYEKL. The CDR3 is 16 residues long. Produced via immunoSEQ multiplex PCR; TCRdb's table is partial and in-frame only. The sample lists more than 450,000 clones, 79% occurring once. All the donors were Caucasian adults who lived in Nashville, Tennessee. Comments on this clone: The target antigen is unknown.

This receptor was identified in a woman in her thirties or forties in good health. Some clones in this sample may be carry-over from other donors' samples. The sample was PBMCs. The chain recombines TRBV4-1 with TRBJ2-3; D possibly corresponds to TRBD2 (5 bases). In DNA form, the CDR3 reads TGCGCCAGCAGCCGAGTCCTCCTTGCGGGTACAGATACGCAGTATTTT. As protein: CASSRVLLAGTDTQYF.